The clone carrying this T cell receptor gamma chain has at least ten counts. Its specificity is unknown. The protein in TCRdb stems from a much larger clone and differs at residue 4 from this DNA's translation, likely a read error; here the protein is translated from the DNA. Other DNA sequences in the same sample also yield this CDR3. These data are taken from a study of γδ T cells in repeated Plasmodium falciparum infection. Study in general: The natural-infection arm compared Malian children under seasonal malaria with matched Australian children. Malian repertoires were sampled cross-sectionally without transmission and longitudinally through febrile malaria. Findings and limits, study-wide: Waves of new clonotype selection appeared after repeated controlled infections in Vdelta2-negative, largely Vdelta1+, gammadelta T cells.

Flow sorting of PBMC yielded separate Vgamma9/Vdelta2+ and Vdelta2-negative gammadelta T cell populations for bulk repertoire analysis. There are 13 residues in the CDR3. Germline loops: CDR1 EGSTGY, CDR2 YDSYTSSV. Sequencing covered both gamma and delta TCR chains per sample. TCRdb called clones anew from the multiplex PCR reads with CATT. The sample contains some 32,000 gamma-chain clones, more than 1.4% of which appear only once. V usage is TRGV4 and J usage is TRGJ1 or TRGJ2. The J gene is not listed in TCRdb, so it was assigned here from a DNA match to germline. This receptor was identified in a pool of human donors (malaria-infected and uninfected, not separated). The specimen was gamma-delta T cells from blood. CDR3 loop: CATRDGPPYKKLF. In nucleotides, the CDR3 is TGTGCCACCCGGGATGGACCCCCTTATAAGAAACTCTTT.